This T cell receptor (beta chain) emerged from a study of blood T cell repertoires in COVID-19. The overall study: The analysed material was cDNA or gDNA that came from T cells, B-cell-depleted T cells, or PBMCs.

The CDR3 contains 15 residues. With 7 bases clipped from V and 2 bases from J, the junction kept 4 bases outside the gene matches. Germline V CDR1 and CDR2: SGHTA, FQGNSA. Produced via immunoSEQ multiplex PCR; TCRdb's table is partial and in-frame only. There are under 300,000 clones in the sample; under 90% occur only once, and 1.5% to 2% lies in the top ten. This receptor was obtained from a woman in her forties who had recovered from COVID-19. The chain employs TRBV7-2 and TRBJ2-1; TRBD1 aligns across 11 bases. The material sequenced was PBMCs or T cells enriched from blood (not recorded which). In nucleotides, the CDR3 is TGTGCCAGCACCAAGGACAGGGGGCCCTACAATGAGCAGTTCTTC. This sequence encodes CASTKDRGPYNEQFF.